These T cell receptor beta chains were read from a single sample in a study of blood T cell repertoires in COVID-19. Sequenced by immunoSEQ multiplex PCR; TCRdb stores in-frame clones only, minus some. The repertoire consists of around 160,000 clones, with around four fifths occurring once and the leading ten covering approximately 40%. What was sequenced was peripheral blood. The receptors stem from a human donor in a cohort sampled during active COVID-19. Each CDR3 is given with its conserved first and last residue. D genes are given only for firm matches. Clone size is shown for a subset of rows, as once, few, many or a class of expanded clone.

- TRBJ1-1 16 TRBV30 TRBD1 CACINKPGQKNTEAFF TGTGCCTGCATAAATAAGCCGGGACAGAAGAACACTGAAGCTTTCTTT
- TRBJ2-5 15 TRBV19 TRBD1 CASSTPGTDQETQYF TGTGCCAGTAGTACCCCCGGGACAGACCAAGAGACCCAGTACTTC
- TRBJ1-1 17 TRBV3-1/TRBV3-2 TRBD1 CASSQVGQGRGHTEAFF TGTGCCAGCAGCCAAGTCGGACAGGGGAGGGGTCACACTGAAGCTTTCTTT
- TRBJ2-1 15 TRBV7-3 TRBD1 CASSPDRGDYNEQFF TGTGCCAGCAGCCCCGACAGGGGAGACTACAATGAGCAGTTCTTC
- TRBJ2-6 16 TRBV7-2 - CASSLAAVSGANVLTF TGTGCCAGCAGCTTAGCGGCAGTCTCTGGGGCCAACGTCCTGACTTTC
few TRBJ2-7 13 TRBV20-1 TRBD1 CSASKGARDEQYF TGCAGTGCTAGTAAGGGGGCGAGGGACGAGCAGTACTTC
few TRBJ1-1 15 TRBV9 TRBD1 CASSPRDRGWSEAFF TGTGCCAGCAGCCCCCGGGACAGGGGATGGTCTGAAGCTTTCTTT
- TRBJ1-5 14 TRBV21-1 - CASSKVSSRQPQHF TGTGCCAGCAGCAAAGTAAGCTCCAGGCAGCCCCAGCATTTT
- TRBJ1-6 16 TRBV6-5 TRBD1 CASSLGPGQGRSPLHF TGTGCCAGCAGTTTGGGCCCGGGACAGGGGCGTTCACCCCTCCACTTT
- TRBJ2-2 14 TRBV7-2 - CASSELGNTGELFF TGTGCCAGCAGCGAACTAGGGAACACCGGGGAGCTGTTTTTT
- TRBJ1-3 13 TRBV28 - CASRGGTGNTIYF TGTGCCAGCAGGGGGGGGACTGGAAACACCATATATTTT
- TRBJ2-5 13 TRBV6-5 TRBD1 CASSSGQGGTQYF TGTGCCAGCAGCTCGGGACAGGGGGGGACCCAGTACTTC
once TRBJ2-4 17 TRBV7-2 TRBD2 CASSLDAGGLAKNIQYF TGTGCCAGCAGCTTAGACGCGGGGGGCCTAGCCAAAAACATTCAGTACTTC
once TRBJ2-1 16 TRBV5-1 TRBD2 CASSSGGYSSYNEQFF TGCGCCAGCTCCAGCGGGGGGTATAGCTCCTACAATGAGCAGTTCTTC
- TRBJ2-1 14 TRBV6-5 - CASSGIGRDNEQFF TGTGCCAGCAGCGGGATAGGCCGGGACAATGAGCAGTTCTTC
- TRBJ1-1 15 TRBV4-1 TRBD1 CASSPTFPGTAEAFF TGCGCCAGCAGCCCCACGTTTCCCGGGACAGCTGAAGCTTTCTTT
- TRBJ1-2 14 TRBV20-1 TRBD1 CSASTGGASYGYTF TGCAGTGCTAGTACAGGGGGCGCGAGCTATGGCTACACCTTC
- TRBJ2-7 14 TRBV5-5 - CASSLGRAGVEQYF TGTGCCAGCAGCTTGGGTAGGGCAGGGGTCGAGCAGTACTTC
- TRBJ2-5 11 TRBV5-1 - CASSQQETQYF TGCGCCAGCAGCCAACAAGAGACCCAGTACTTC
few TRBJ1-2 12 TRBV10-1 - CASSHTPAGYTF TGCGCCAGCAGTCACACCCCCGCTGGCTACACCTTC
once TRBJ2-7 13 TRBV10-3 TRBD1 CATGTDEIYEQYF TGTGCCACCGGGACAGACGAAATCTACGAGCAGTACTTC
few TRBJ1-3 13 TRBV30 - CASVGGSGNTIYF TGTGCCTCCGTGGGGGGCTCTGGAAACACCATATATTTT
- TRBJ1-2 13 TRBV9 TRBD1 CASSSTGVYGYTF TGTGCCAGCAGCTCCACAGGGGTATATGGCTACACCTTC
- TRBJ2-1 16 TRBV4-3 - CASSLHRGSSYNEQFF TGCGCCAGCAGCTTGCATAGGGGTAGCTCCTACAATGAGCAGTTCTTC
- TRBJ2-3 16 TRBV7-9 - CASSPRRTASTDTQYF TGTGCCAGCAGCCCCCGTAGGACAGCTAGCACAGATACGCAGTATTTT
- TRBJ2-7 14 TRBV27 - CASSLANPPYEQYF TGTGCCAGCAGTTTGGCAAATCCCCCCTACGAGCAGTACTTC
- TRBJ2-3 13 TRBV15 TRBD2 CATRLAGGDTQYF TGTGCCACCAGACTAGCGGGAGGAGATACGCAGTATTTT
- TRBJ1-2 14 TRBV28 TRBD1 CASSSQTGRNGYTF TGTGCCAGCAGTTCCCAGACAGGGAGGAATGGCTACACCTTC
- TRBJ2-5 15 TRBV7-7 TRBD2 CASSVMGGGQETQYF TGTGCTAGCAGTGTTATGGGGGGGGGCCAAGAGACCCAGTACTTC
- TRBJ1-4 17 TRBV5-6 - CASSPRKMTAGGEKLFF TGTGCCAGCAGCCCGAGAAAAATGACAGCCGGGGGGGAAAAACTGTTTTTT
- TRBJ1-5 15 TRBV9 TRBD1 CASSSGDRGGQPQHF TGTGCCAGCAGCTCCGGAGACAGGGGCGGTCAGCCCCAGCATTTT
once TRBJ2-2 17 TRBV7-2 TRBD2 CASSFTSGFTRTGELFF TGTGCCAGCAGCTTCACTAGCGGGTTTACGAGGACCGGGGAGCTGTTTTTT
- TRBJ2-6 16 TRBV23-1 - CASSQFGGPGANVLTF TGCGCCAGCAGTCAATTCGGGGGGCCTGGGGCCAACGTCCTGACTTTC
- TRBJ2-1 16 TRBV7-3 TRBD2 CASSSSGSGAYNEQFF TGTGCCAGCAGCTCCTCGGGGAGCGGGGCCTACAATGAGCAGTTCTTC
once TRBJ1-2 13 TRBV19 - CASSSVIDYGYTF TGTGCCAGTAGTAGTGTTATAGACTATGGCTACACCTTC
- TRBJ2-7 13 TRBV3-1/TRBV3-2 TRBD1 CASRAGGTYEQYF TGTGCCAGCAGGGCAGGGGGAACCTACGAGCAGTACTTC
once TRBJ2-7 16 TRBV28 TRBD2 CASSLRLAGPPYEQYF TGTGCCAGCAGTTTAAGGCTAGCGGGGCCCCCCTACGAGCAGTACTTC
- TRBJ2-1 16 TRBV11-3 TRBD2 CASSPRTSGGAHEQFF TGTGCCAGCAGCCCCCGGACTAGCGGGGGGGCCCATGAGCAGTTCTTC
- TRBJ2-2 15 TRBV4-1 - CASSQETGGGGELFF TGCGCCAGCAGCCAAGAAACAGGGGGGGGCGGGGAGCTGTTTTTT
- TRBJ2-3 13 TRBV5-4 - CASSLQGEDTQYF TGTGCCAGCAGCTTGCAGGGTGAAGATACGCAGTATTTT
- TRBJ1-2 14 TRBV5-1 TRBD1 CASSSDRGLVGYTF TGCGCCAGCAGCTCGGACAGGGGATTAGTTGGCTACACCTTC